One and the same sample provided the 23 T cell receptor beta chains below, sequenced in a study of CD4 T cells in relation to SARS-CoV-2 and coronaviruses. The repertoire was sequenced with immunoSEQ multiplex PCR; TCRdb's copy has only in-frame clones and lacks some. The data show under 30,000 clones, 72% seen once. No antigens are known for them. Before the COVID-19 pandemic, during about 2011-2019, CD4+ T cells were taken from unexposed donors. After roughly 9 days of culture, CD4+ T cells were isolated. The specimen was CD4+ T cells from PBMCs, cultured in vitro. Receptors originate from a human donor in good health.

The rearrangement joins TRBV3-1 (or the pseudogene TRBV3-2) to TRBJ2-1; 7 bases are shared with TRBD2. The V gene end was trimmed by 3 bases and the J gene end by 6 bases; junction bases not matched to a gene: 2. Germline-derived CDR1 and CDR2 are LGHDT and YNNKEL (reference sequence). CDR3 length equals 13 residues. The CDR3 here is CASSHGGSNEQFF. For the CDR3, the DNA is TGTGCCAGCAGCCACGGGGGGAGCAATGAGCAGTTCTTC.

The chain combines TRBV5-1 with TRBJ2-5; tentatively, D is TRBD2 (6 bases). V lost 2 bases and J lost 5, with 13 bases in between. The V gene's germline CDR1 is SGHRS and CDR2 YFSETQ. CDR3 length: 14 amino acids. CDR3 region: CASSFSGVGETQYF. The CDR3 coding sequence is TGCGCCAGCAGCTTCTCGGGAGTGGGCGAGACCCAGTACTTC.

The chain uses TRBV28 and TRBJ2-3, with D perhaps matching TRBD2 (6 bases). The CDR3 is 16 residues long. Germline CDR1 reads MDHEN; CDR2 reads SYDVKM. Trimming removed 1 base from V and 5 bases from J, with 16 bases in between. The CDR3 here is CASSLSIAGTGDTQYF. The CDR3 nucleotides are TGTGCCAGCAGTTTATCAATTGCGGGGACCGGAGATACGCAGTATTTT.

This clone occurred once. The rearrangement links TRBV25-1 to TRBJ2-7; 10 bases line up with TRBD1. The V gene's germline CDR1 is MGHDK and CDR2 SYGVNS. This CDR3 has 14 amino acids. The V gene end was trimmed by 3 bases and the J gene end by 5 bases; junction bases not matched to a gene: 4. CDR3 loop: CASSDGQGVNEQYF. In DNA, the CDR3 is TGTGCCAGCAGTGACGGACAGGGGGTAAACGAGCAGTACTTC.

This clone was counted once. The J gene is TRBJ1-5, the V gene TRBV19; TRBD1 might be the D (6 bases). CDR3 length equals 16 residues. V was pared by 5 bases and J by 4 bases, with 18 bases between. Germline CDR1 reads LNHDA; CDR2 reads SQIVND (reference sequence). The CDR3 reads CASSSIQGQGNQPQHF. DNA of the CDR3: TGTGCCAGTAGTTCCATACAGGGACAAGGGAATCAGCCCCAGCATTTT. The full variable domain, in which reference TRBV19 and TRBJ1-5 provide the parts outside the CDR3, is DGGITQSPKYLFRKEGQNVTLSCEQNLNHDAMYWYRQDPGQGLRLIYYSQIVNDFQKGDIAEGYSVSREKKESFPLTVTSAQKNPTAFYLCASSSIQGQGNQPQHFGDGTRLSIL.

J is TRBJ2-1 and V is TRBV2; TRBD2 might be the D (5 bases). The CDR3 consists of 14 residues. V was clipped by 0 bases and J by 9 bases, with 12 bases between them. Germline V CDR1 and CDR2: SNHLY, FYNNEI. CDR3 DNA: TGTGCCAGCAGTGAAGCCCTGATCCGGGGTGAGCAGTTCTTC. Its protein product is CASSEALIRGEQFF. Supplemented by reference TRBV2 and TRBJ2-1, the full variable domain reads EPEVTQTPSHQVTQMGQEVILRCVPISNHLYFYWYRQILGQKVEFLVSFYNNEISEKSEIFDDQFSVERPDGSNFTLKIRSTKLEDSAMYFCASSEALIRGEQFFGPGTRLTVL.

The chain uses TRBV7-2 and TRBJ2-2; tentatively, D is TRBD2 (5 bases). CDR1 and CDR2 (germline): SGHTA, FQGNSA. Trimming took 8 bases from V and 7 from J, leaving 14 bases between them. The CDR3 consists of 13 residues. Written as DNA, the CDR3 is TGTGCCAGCGTCCCCGGGGTGAGCGGGGAGCTGTTTTTT. Amino acid sequence: CASVPGVSGELFF. Variable domain in full (rest from reference TRBV7-2 and TRBJ2-2): GAGVSQSPSNKVTEKGKDVELRCDPISGHTALYWYRQSLGQGLEFLIYFQGNSAPDKSGLPSDRFSAERTGGSVSTLTIQRTQQEDSAVYLCASVPGVSGELFFGEGSRLTVL.

The chain employs TRBV6-2 or TRBV6-3 and TRBJ2-5; perhaps TRBD2 as D (5 bases). V dropped 5 bases and J dropped 3 bases, with 16 bases sitting between them. The CDR3 length is 15 residues. Per germline, CDR1 MNHEY and CDR2 SVGEGT. The CDR3 sequence: CASSKTRTSKETQYF. The CDR3 DNA sequence: TGTGCCAGCAGTAAAACCAGGACTTCCAAAGAGACCCAGTACTTC.

This clone has only a few counts. The CDR3 nucleotides read TGTGCCAGCAGCCAAGGAACGAGGAATGGCTACACCTTC. It encodes CASSQGTRNGYTF. The chain employs TRBV4-2 and TRBJ1-2; D unresolved. The CDR3 contains 13 residues. V was trimmed by 1 base and J by 6 bases, leaving 9 bases between them. CDR1 and CDR2 (germline): LGHNA, YNFKEQ.

The gene calls are TRBV6-2 or TRBV6-3 and TRBJ2-3, with 12 bases matching TRBD2. The V segment lost 5 bases and the J segment 5 bases; nucleotides outside the gene matches: 5. The CDR3 sequence is 15 residues long. The germline V gene has CDR1 MNHEY and CDR2 SVGEGT. This chain's CDR3 is CASSQTSGRRDTQYF. In DNA form, the CDR3 reads TGTGCCAGCAGTCAAACTAGCGGGAGGAGAGATACGCAGTATTTT.

This clone was seen a single time. The chain has TRBV3-1 (or the pseudogene TRBV3-2) and TRBJ2-7, with 10 bases identical to TRBD2. The CDR3 is 15 residues long. The V and J ends lost 2 bases and 6 bases, in that order; junction bases with no gene match: 7. From germline, CDR1 is LGHDT and CDR2 YNNKEL (reference sequence). CDR3 loop: CASSQLLAGVSEQYF. As DNA, the CDR3 is TGTGCCAGCAGCCAACTGCTAGCGGGAGTGAGCGAGCAGTACTTC.

V and J are TRBV19 and TRBJ1-1; no clear D. Germline V gene sequence: CDR1 LNHDA, CDR2 SQIVND (reference sequence). V lost 3 bases and J 4 bases, leaving 15 bases between the germline ends. The CDR3 is 15 residues long. This CDR3 is CASSIVAGLGTEAFF. In DNA, the CDR3 is TGTGCCAGTAGTATTGTGGCAGGCTTGGGCACTGAAGCTTTCTTT.

This rearrangement joins TRBV9 to TRBJ2-5; 10 bases are a match to TRBD2. This CDR3 has 14 amino acids. Germline-derived CDR1 and CDR2 are SGDLS and YYNGEE. The J segment lost 4 bases and the V segment lost 5 bases, leaving 5 bases of the junction unmatched. The CDR3 bases are TGTGCCAGCAGTCAAGCGGGAGGGGGAGAGACCCAGTACTTC. Translation gives CASSQAGGGETQYF.

The rearrangement uses TRBV6-5 and TRBJ1-2; D remains unclear. With 11 bases removed from V and 2 bases from J, the gap between germline ends came to 12 bases. CDR3 length: 12 residues. CDR1 is MNHEY and CDR2 is SVGAGI in the germline V gene. CDR3 coding DNA: TGTGCCGCCGGATCTTACAACTATGGCTACACCTTC. Its translation: CAAGSYNYGYTF.

Of note for this clone: One end of the junction varies from germline; a read error may be responsible. The chain is built from TRBV5-1 and TRBJ2-2; 8 bases fit TRBD2. Per germline, CDR1 SGHRS and CDR2 YFSETQ. This CDR3 region has 14 residues. The CDR3 loop reads CASSLAGTSGGLFF. Here the CDR3 DNA reads TGCGCCAGCAGCTTGGCCGGTACGAGCGGGGGGCTGTTTTTT.

In its sample, this clone was seen a few times. The V gene is TRBV5-1, the J gene TRBJ2-1, with 10 bases aligning to TRBD2. The germline V gene encodes CDR1 SGHRS and CDR2 YFSETQ. V gave up 5 bases and J gave up 10 bases; unmatched junction bases: 9. CDR3 length equals 14 residues. CDR3 region: CASSPAGGLEEQFF. In DNA form, the CDR3 reads TGCGCCAGCAGTCCAGCGGGGGGGCTGGAGGAGCAGTTCTTC.

The gene calls are TRBV4-2 and TRBJ1-6; no clear D gene. Trimming pared 3 bases from V and 7 bases from J, leaving 7 bases between. This CDR3 contains 13 residues. Looked up from germline, CDR1 is LGHNA and CDR2 is YNFKEQ. Here the CDR3 DNA reads TGTGCCAGCAGCCAGACGAGGAATTCACCCCTCCACTTT. This codes for CASSQTRNSPLHF.

This clone was recorded a few times. CDR3 sequence (DNA): TGCAGCGCCGAGAGACAGGGAGAGCAGTACTTC. Translation gives CSAERQGEQYF. The V and J genes are TRBV29-1 and TRBJ2-7; 7 positions agree with TRBD1. CDR3 size: 11 residues. Germline values: CDR1 SQVTM, CDR2 ANQGSEA. J was trimmed by 7 bases and V by 7 bases; bases with no gene match: 7.

With respect to this clone: Other DNA sequences within the sample encode an identical CDR3. The V gene is TRBV2, the J gene TRBJ2-7; tentative D call: TRBD1 (6 bases). V was trimmed by 8 bases and J by 0 bases, leaving 11 bases between them. This CDR3 is built from 13 residues. Germline loops: CDR1 SNHLY, CDR2 FYNNEI. CDR3 sequence (DNA): TGTGCCAGCCGAACGGACAGCTCCTACGAGCAGTACTTC. Its protein is CASRTDSSYEQYF.

The rearrangement joins TRBV6-5 to TRBJ1-5; no clear D. The length of the CDR3 is 14 residues. Per the germline V gene, CDR1 is MNHEY and CDR2 is SVGAGI. Deletions cut 10 bases from V and 0 bases from J, with 13 bases between. The DNA of the CDR3 is TGTGCCACCAGGAGGGTTAATAGCAATCAGCCCCAGCATTTT. It specifies CATRRVNSNQPQHF.

This sequence joins TRBV28 and TRBJ1-5; D is uncertain. Germline assignment: CDR1 MDHEN and CDR2 SYDVKM. The ends were cut back, 0 bases at V and 4 bases at J, with 7 bases in the middle. The length of the CDR3 is 14 residues. Written as DNA, the CDR3 is TGTGCCAGCAGTTTATGGGCAGCTAATCAGCCCCAGCATTTT. This encodes CASSLWAANQPQHF.

This clone was seen only a few times. V usage is TRBV6-6 and J usage is TRBJ1-1, with D hard to call. The germline gives CDR1 MNHNY, CDR2 SVGAGI (reference sequence). The CDR3 extends over 14 amino acids. Trimming removed 5 bases from V and 1 base from J, with 11 bases in between. CDR3 in DNA: TGTGCCAGCAGTACTGCCAGGACGAACACTGAAGCTTTCTTT. It encodes CASSTARTNTEAFF.

The rearrangement uses TRBV4-2 and TRBJ2-1, with TRBD2 identical over 10 bases. This CDR3 is 16 amino acids long. The V gene end was trimmed by 4 bases and the J gene end by 4 bases; junction bases not matched to a gene: 7. The germline V gene has CDR1 LGHNA and CDR2 YNFKEQ. DNA of the CDR3: TGTGCCAGCAGCCCCGCCGCTAGCGGGGGTTACAATGAGCAGTTCTTC. Its translation: CASSPAASGGYNEQFF.